This T cell receptor (beta chain) derives from a study of blood T cell repertoires in COVID-19. Sequencing was performed with immunoSEQ multiplex PCR; in TCRdb, only in-frame clones are kept and a portion is missing. This sample carries approximately 180,000 clones, 70% to 90% of them seen once, and the ten largest clones take 3.3%. The CDR3 sequence is 17 residues long. The V segment lost 10 bases and the J segment 6 bases; nucleotides outside the gene matches: 19. CDR1 and CDR2 from the germline V gene are SGDLS and YYNGEE. The gene calls are TRBV9 and TRBJ1-4, with 9 bases aligning to TRBD1. The origin of this receptor is a man in his sixties with acute or convalescent COVID-19. The sample consisted of peripheral blood. CDR3 amino acids: CASLTGGAFFSYEKLFF. The CDR3 coding sequence is TGTGCCTCCCTAACAGGGGGCGCTTTCTTTTCATATGAAAAACTGTTTTTT.